Described below is a single T cell receptor beta chain sequence and its context. The clone's antigen remains unknown. No much larger clone exists at a distance of one base, and base qualities are not known. The immunoSEQ Assay was used to sequence TCRbeta CDR3 regions. After extraction, genomic DNA underwent amplification by bias-controlled multiplex PCR, followed by high-throughput sequencing. In the authors' own workflow: To quantify the absolute abundance of each unique TCRbeta CDR3 region, sequences were collapsed and filtered. T cell fraction was estimated by normalization of TCRbeta template counts to usable DNA, with usable DNA being measured through amplification of reference genes present in all nucleated cells. Repertoire TCRs were annotated as SARS-CoV-2-specific by exact matching of V gene, CDR3 amino acid sequence and J gene to a known reactive TCR set. The reference SARS-CoV-2 TCR set came from MIRA and was filtered for enrichment in COVID-19-positive ImmuneCODE repertoires, removing public or cross-reactive TCRs. Drawing on the MIRA antigens, annotated TCRs were analysed further at the level of specific ORF or position within ORF. Breadth was defined as annotated unique rearrangements over total unique productive rearrangements; depth was the summed frequency of those rearrangements. Two-sided Wilcoxon rank-sum tests were applied when comparing TCR breadth between groups. The clones in this table, taken by TCRdb from immuneACCESS, are in-frame only. Not every clone is retained; where verified, under half of the shortfall comes from an unresolved V gene, and the cause of the rest is unknown. The DNA gave D and trimming, while V, J and clone size come from that table. This sample lists roughly 400,000 clones; around 92% were detected once. The biggest ten clones account for approximately 1.6% of the sample.

The CDR1 and CDR2 encoded by the germline V gene are ENHRY and SYGVKD. The CDR3 covers 15 residues, taking in both the cysteine and the phenylalanine. Solely the CDR3 DNA is kept, with 45 bases framed from the first base. Deletion took 0 bases off V and 8 bases off J, with a span of 14 bases between the germline ends. These data originate in a study of Ad26.COV2.S vaccination and SARS-CoV-2 variants (TCRdb year 2021). Broadly, across the study: Donors in the vaccine arm were drawn from COV1001, a multicentre, randomized, double-blind, placebo-controlled phase I-IIa trial testing Ad26.COV2.S in healthy adults. Participants in the trial were split at random into five groups of five each, receiving low-dose or high-dose Ad26.COV2.S once or twice, or else placebo on both occasions. The TCR-sequenced set comprised roughly 30 samples: approximately 19 Ad26.COV2.S vaccine recipients, 5 placebo recipients and 8 SARS-CoV-2 convalescent individuals. TCRbeta repertoire sequencing was used to assess the specificity and breadth of SARS-CoV-2-reactive T cell receptors after Ad26.COV2.S vaccination. Ad26.COV2.S was given intramuscularly at 5x10^10 or 1x10^11 viral particles, as a single shot or as two shots 56 days apart. Blinding of investigators to trial group allocation was maintained during experiments and outcome assessment. The paper's findings and limits, for the study overall: The authors noted that total T cell responses may have been underestimated by the TCR breadth and depth analyses. Substantial breadth of spike-specific CD8+ and CD4+ T cell responses was reported after vaccination. The study was not powered for comparison of responses between vaccine doses or regimens. Compared with placebo recipients, Ad26.COV2.S recipients showed higher spike-specific TCR breadth (P = 0.0014). Comparable non-spike TCR breadth was observed between vaccine and placebo recipients, consistent with only spike being contained in the vaccine.

In light of the paper, this sample's treatment or condition label describes: roughly 19 received Ad26.COV2.S at low or high dose, single or two shots; roughly 5 received placebo; per-sample allocation not given. Repertoires of vaccine and placebo recipients were sequenced from samples collected on day 63 after the first injection. In Cohort 1b, around 25 adults aged 18-55 years were enrolled at a single site in Boston, USA, between 29 July and 7 August 2020. Ad26.COV2.S was a replication-incompetent adenovirus type 26 vector expressing a prefusion-stabilized SARS-CoV-2 spike protein from the original Wuhan strain.

The chain was built from TRBV10-3 and TRBJ1-5; the D gene is perhaps TRBD1, from 5 matching bases. The sequence was collected from a person aged 18 to 65 who received the Ad26.COV2.S COVID-19 vaccine or a placebo. This specimen was peripheral blood, taken in a trial of Ad26.COV2.S vaccine versus placebo. The nucleotide sequence reads as follows: TGTGCCATCAGTGAGTCTGGGACTGAGAAGAAGCCCCAGCATTTT. It specifies CAISESGTEKKPQHF.